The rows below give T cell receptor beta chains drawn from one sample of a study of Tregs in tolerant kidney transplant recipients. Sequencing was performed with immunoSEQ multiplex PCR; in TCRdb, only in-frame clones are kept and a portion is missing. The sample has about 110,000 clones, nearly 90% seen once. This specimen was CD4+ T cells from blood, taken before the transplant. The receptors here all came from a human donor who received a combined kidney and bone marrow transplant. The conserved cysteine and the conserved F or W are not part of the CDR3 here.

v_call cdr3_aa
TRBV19 ASSHSGGMAEAF
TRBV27 ASREARSFSYEQY
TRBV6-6 ASSYGMRGGEQY
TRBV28 ASSQAYGDEQY
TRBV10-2 ASSQLFTGSSYEQY
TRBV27 ASSLKSRGYGYT
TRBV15 ATSRTGRGLWGNTIY
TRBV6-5 ASRETSGEQY
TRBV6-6 ASMGSTGTDTQY
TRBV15 ATSRDRLAANTGELF
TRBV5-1 ASSLEDIRISSSYEQY
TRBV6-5 ASSPDISLYEQY
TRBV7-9 ASSTRGLSSYNEQF
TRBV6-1 ASSGRPDSAGAQWEQY
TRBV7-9 ASSLPQETQY
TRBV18 ASSPYELSAANYGYT
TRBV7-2 ASSLMEFLAGVGEQY
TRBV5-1 ASSLQGSVTEAF
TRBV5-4 ASSLATGGGYT
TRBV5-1 ASSLARGGGGGTEAF
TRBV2 ASRAWTGVNYGYT
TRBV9 ASSGWAGEQY
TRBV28 ASRSWGRPGETQY
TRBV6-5 ASTSWGGDTEAF
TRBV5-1 ASSLTGTGQGEKLF
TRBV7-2 ASSLTRADTQY
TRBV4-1 ASSQVVQRGATYEQY
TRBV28 ASSTSGLPYEQY
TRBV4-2 ASSQDLTGRGAQY
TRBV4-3 ASSRGGSGPNTEAF
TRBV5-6 ASSLARGLPGYT
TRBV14 ASSHKQAF
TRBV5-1 ASSPGWGSYEQY
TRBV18 ASSRTVMETQY
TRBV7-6 ASSLFGTSTDTQY
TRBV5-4 ASSFRVSSTGELF
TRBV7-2 ASSLSSGGAGETQY
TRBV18 ASSPPRASGSTDTQY
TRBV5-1 ASSLGSGKRDYGYT
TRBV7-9 ASSTRTGIDYGYT
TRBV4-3 ASSQDAPGDNEKLF
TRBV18 ASSPGSLYEQY
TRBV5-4 ASSLVVRAPPGDEQF
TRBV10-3 AISDSQGQGAYEQY
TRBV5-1 ASSLGDTSRGNIQY
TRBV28 ASSLPIPTEGGYT
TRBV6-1 ASSVGDRKQSGAQH
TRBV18 ASSRGYSNQPQH